The 20 T cell receptor beta chains below were found in one sample sequenced in a study of T cell repertoires in cytomegalovirus infection. No antigen has been identified for these receptors. Using its own MiXCR run on the reads, TCRdb lists one record per CDR3 protein. The table records some 500,000 distinct CDR3 sequences, 33% of them present only once. Sequenced material: cultured PBMCs, taken from culture after CMV antigen stimulation. Every receptor here comes from a human donor in good health (CMV status not recorded). Some clones in this sample may be carry-over from other donors' samples.

The chain carries TRBV6-2 or TRBV6-3 and TRBJ2-1; D may be TRBD1 or TRBD2 (5 bases each). Trimming took 0 bases from V and 3 from J, leaving 15 bases between them. The length of the CDR3 is 17 residues. CDR1 is MNHEY and CDR2 is SVGEGT in the germline V gene. CDR3 residues: CASSYSGTQLGYNEQFF. The CDR3 DNA sequence: TGTGCCAGCAGTTACTCCGGGACCCAGCTAGGCTACAATGAGCAGTTCTTC.

This clonotype was detected a few times. This chain links TRBV6-2 or TRBV6-3 with TRBJ2-4; possibly TRBD1 for D (5 bases). Trimming removed 7 bases at V and 0 bases at J, with 22 bases between. CDR1 and CDR2 from the germline V gene are MNHEY and SVGEGT. The CDR3 has 18 residues. CDR3 loop: CASTPGARQSLAKNIQYF. In DNA, the CDR3 is TGTGCCAGCACCCCTGGGGCGAGACAGAGCCTAGCCAAAAACATTCAGTACTTC.

V and J are TRBV4-3 and TRBJ2-2, with a tentative D call TRBD2 (6 bases). Germline V gene lookup returns CDR1 LGHNA and CDR2 YSLEER. V lost 4 bases and J lost 5, with 11 bases in between. The CDR3 covers 14 residues. The CDR3 is CASSRTSRTGELFF. CDR3 in DNA: TGCGCCAGCAGCCGTACTAGCAGGACCGGGGAGCTGTTTTTT.

This CDR3 is CASSYREGDTEAFF. CDR3 coding DNA: TGTGCCAGCAGTTACCGGGAAGGGGACACTGAAGCTTTCTTT. The chain couples TRBV6-6 to TRBJ1-1; D is possibly TRBD1 (5 bases). Per germline, CDR1 MNHNY and CDR2 SVGAGI (reference sequence). V lost 2 bases and J lost 3, with 10 bases in between. The CDR3 extends over 14 amino acids.

This clonotype was counted between two and nine times. The J gene is TRBJ2-6, the V gene TRBV12-3 or TRBV12-4, with 8 bases matching TRBD1. V lost 5 bases and J lost 0; bases outside the gene matches: 9. The CDR3 spans 18 residues. The CDR3 region is CASSIWTGKVSGANVLTF. In nucleotides, the CDR3 is TGTGCCAGCAGTATATGGACAGGGAAGGTCTCTGGGGCCAACGTCCTGACTTTC.

This clonotype was seen a few times. V is TRBV12-3 or TRBV12-4 and J is TRBJ1-1, with D unclear. The CDR3 runs 14 residues. Trimming took off 6 bases at V and 0 bases at J, with 11 bases between the two ends. CDR3 region: CASRIDLMNTEAFF. CDR3 bases: TGTGCCAGCAGAATAGATCTCATGAACACTGAAGCTTTCTTT.

This clonotype was found a few times. This chain links TRBV7-6 with TRBJ2-7; 7 nucleotides agree with TRBD2. V was pared by 5 bases and J by 2 bases, with 12 bases of the junction left unmatched. The V gene's germline CDR1 is SGHVS and CDR2 FNYEAQ. The CDR3 covers 16 residues. The CDR3 bases are TGTGCCAGCAGCCCCCGACTAGCTCGGTTCGCCTACGAGCAGTACTTC. This encodes CASSPRLARFAYEQYF.

Here the CDR3 DNA reads TGCGCCAGCAGCCACGGACAGAGCTCCTACGAGCAGTACGTC. Translated, it gives CASSHGQSSYEQYV. The chain recombines TRBV4-1 with TRBJ2-7, with a tentative D call TRBD1 (6 bases). CDR3 length: 14 residues. CDR1 and CDR2 (germline): MGHRA, YSYEKL. Trimming took 3 bases from V and 0 from J, leaving 9 bases between them.

The chain uses TRBV7-6 and TRBJ1-5; D may be TRBD1 (5 bases). CDR3 length: 15 residues. Looked up from germline, CDR1 is SGHVS and CDR2 is FNYEAQ. The V end was cut by 1 base, the J end by 7 bases, with 14 bases between. The CDR3, as DNA: TGTGCCAGCAGCTTAGACTGGGGGGGAGTCCAGCCCCAGCATTTT. It encodes CASSLDWGGVQPQHF.

The chain employs TRBV2 and TRBJ1-1; D not resolved. Germline CDR1 and CDR2: SNHLY and FYNNEI. The CDR3 sequence is 18 residues long. V was cut by 1 base and J by 0 bases, with 18 bases left in between. The CDR3: CASSEVWIGEALNTEAFF. The CDR3 DNA follows: TGTGCCAGCAGTGAAGTTTGGATCGGAGAAGCCCTGAACACTGAAGCTTTCTTT.

The chain employs TRBV6-5 and TRBJ1-6; D is unresolved. The V end lost 0 bases, the J end lost 10 bases, and 13 bases lay between the germline ends. The germline V gene has CDR1 MNHEY and CDR2 SVGAGI. This CDR3 contains 15 residues. Written as DNA, the CDR3 is TGTGCCAGCAGTTACTCGGCGACCCTGGGCTCACCCCTCCACTTT. Translated, it gives CASSYSATLGSPLHF.

This clonotype was seen repeatedly, ten times or more. V usage is TRBV7-2 and J usage is TRBJ2-2, with a weak D call TRBD2 (6 bases). This CDR3 has 17 amino acids. The germline V gene has CDR1 SGHTA and CDR2 FQGNSA. Trimming shortened V by 2 bases and J by 2 bases, and 15 bases separated the two germline ends. The CDR3 loop is CASSLSPAGTNTGELFF. The CDR3 coding sequence is TGTGCCAGCAGCTTAAGTCCCGCCGGGACTAACACCGGGGAGCTGTTTTTT. Full variable domain (remainder filled in from reference TRBV7-2 and TRBJ2-2): GAGVSQSPSNKVTEKGKDVELRCDPISGHTALYWYRQSLGQGLEFLIYFQGNSAPDKSGLPSDRFSAERTGGSVSTLTIQRTQQEDSAVYLCASSLSPAGTNTGELFFGEGSRLTVL.

In its sample, this clonotype was seen a few times. This rearrangement joins TRBV28 to TRBJ1-2; D possibly corresponds to TRBD1 (6 bases). Trimming pared 3 bases from V and 7 bases from J, leaving 15 bases between. The CDR3 runs 14 residues. Germline V gives CDR1 MDHEN, CDR2 SYDVKM. The CDR3 DNA reads TGTGCCAGCAGTTTCCAAATCTGGGGGCCTGGCTACACCTTC. It translates to CASSFQIWGPGYTF.

The chain carries TRBV10-2 and TRBJ2-7; the D call may be TRBD1 or TRBD2 (5 bases each). Germline loops: CDR1 WSHSY, CDR2 SAAADI. V dropped 8 bases and J dropped 6 bases, with 20 bases sitting between them. The CDR3 is 14 amino acids. In DNA form, the CDR3 reads TGCGCCAGCGTAGTAAATTTGAGGGGCTCCGAGCAGTACGTC. As protein: CASVVNLRGSEQYV.

The V gene is TRBV5-5, the J gene TRBJ2-3; the D is unclear. Trimming took off 2 bases at V and 2 bases at J, with 9 bases between the two ends. Germline V CDR1 and CDR2: SGHKS, YYEKEE (reference sequence). The CDR3 spans 14 residues. CDR3 amino acids: CASSFGENTDTQYF. The CDR3 DNA reads as TGTGCCAGCAGCTTCGGAGAGAACACAGATACGCAGTATTTT. Looking up the rest from reference TRBV5-5 and TRBJ2-3 gives the full variable domain: DAGVTQSPTHLIKTRGQQVTLRCSPISGHKSVSWYQQVLGQGPQFIFQYYEKEERGRGNFPDRFSARQFPNYSSELNVNALLLGDSALYLCASSFGENTDTQYFGPGTRLTVL.

In this sample, this clonotype turned up once. The V call is TRBV7-6, the J call TRBJ1-2; D is undetermined. The CDR3 sequence is 14 residues long. The V end was cut by 1 base, the J end by 3 bases, with 9 bases between. Germline CDR1 and CDR2: SGHVS and FNYEAQ. CDR3 sequence: CASSLGQVDYGYTF. Written as DNA, the CDR3 is TGTGCCAGCAGCTTAGGGCAGGTCGACTATGGCTACACCTTC.

This chain links TRBV19 with TRBJ2-1, with 11 bases matching TRBD2. Germline V gene lookup returns CDR1 LNHDA and CDR2 SQIVND (reference sequence). With 8 bases clipped from V and 9 bases from J, the junction kept 12 bases outside the gene matches. The CDR3 covers 15 residues. This CDR3 reads CASFSGRAGEGEQFF. Written as DNA, the CDR3 is TGTGCCAGTTTTAGCGGGAGGGCCGGGGAGGGTGAGCAGTTCTTC.

This clonotype was seen a handful of times. The germline gene is not matched at one end of the junction; a read error may be the cause. The gene calls are TRBV27 and TRBJ2-2, with 8 bases matching TRBD2. Germline CDR1 and CDR2: MNHEY and SMNVEV (reference sequence). The CDR3 extends over 17 amino acids. The CDR3 here is CASSFFRSSGNAGELFF. CDR3 DNA: TGTGCCAGCAGTTTCTTCCGAAGTAGCGGGAACGCCGGGGAGCTGTTTTTT.

The chain combines TRBV4-1 with TRBJ2-1; the D call may be TRBD1 or TRBD2 (5 bases each). The length of the CDR3 is 18 residues. Germline assignment: CDR1 MGHRA and CDR2 YSYEKL. Trimming stripped 5 bases from V and 0 bases from J, with 20 bases between. CDR3 in amino acids: CASSTTWGRLSSYNEQFF. CDR3 bases: TGCGCCAGCAGCACGACTTGGGGGAGACTTAGCTCCTACAATGAGCAGTTCTTC.

This clonotype was seen a few times. V usage is TRBV7-3 and J usage is TRBJ2-1; unclear D gene. The CDR3 is 16 residues long. The germline V and J ends were trimmed by 0 bases and 6 bases, with 15 bases remaining between them. The germline V gene encodes CDR1 SGHTA and CDR2 FQGTGA. DNA of the CDR3: TGTGCCAGCAGCTTAACGCCGTCTAGGTTAAGCAATGAGCAGTTCTTC. Protein sequence: CASSLTPSRLSNEQFF.